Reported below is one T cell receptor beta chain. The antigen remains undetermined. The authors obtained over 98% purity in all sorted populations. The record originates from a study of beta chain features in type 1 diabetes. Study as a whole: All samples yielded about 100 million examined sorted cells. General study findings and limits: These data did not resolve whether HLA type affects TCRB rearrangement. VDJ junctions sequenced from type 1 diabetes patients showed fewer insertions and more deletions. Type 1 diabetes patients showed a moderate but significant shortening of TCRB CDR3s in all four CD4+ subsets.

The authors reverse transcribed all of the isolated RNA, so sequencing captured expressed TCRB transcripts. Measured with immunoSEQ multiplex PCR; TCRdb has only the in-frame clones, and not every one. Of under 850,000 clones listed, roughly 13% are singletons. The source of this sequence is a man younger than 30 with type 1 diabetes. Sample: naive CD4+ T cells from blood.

The CDR3 spells CASSDPRGDVTEAFF. The CDR3 DNA reads as TGTGCCAGCAGTGACCCCCGAGGGGATGTCACTGAAGCTTTCTTT. V gene TRBV6-1 combines with J gene TRBJ1-1; the D gene is possibly TRBD1 (5 bases). This CDR3 is built from 15 residues. The germline gives CDR1 MNHNS, CDR2 SASEGT. The V end lost 3 bases, the J end lost 4 bases, and 15 bases lay between the germline ends.